This is a list of T cell receptor beta chains from one sample in a study of blood T cell repertoires in COVID-19. Repertoires were generated with immunoSEQ multiplex PCR, while TCRdb's copy carries only in-frame clones and drops some. The sample lists 200,000 to 300,000 clones, around nine tenths seen once, with about 7.6% in the top ten. Material: peripheral blood. Source of these receptors: a woman aged 70-85 years with active or convalescent COVID-19. CDR3s include the opening cysteine and the closing phenylalanine or tryptophan. The D gene is left open where the match is weak. Size tells how often a clone was seen (once, few, many) or the class of an expanded clone, and some rows leave it out.

abundance | j_gene | v_gene | d_gene | CDR3aa | CDR3nt
. | TRBJ1-1 | TRBV11-2 | . | CASSPTGSGAFF | TGTGCCAGCAGTCCAACAGGGTCCGGAGCTTTCTTT
once | TRBJ1-1 | TRBV7-2 | TRBD1 | CASSPGGGRRNTEAFF | TGTGCCAGCAGCCCAGGGGGTGGGCGTAGGAACACTGAAGCTTTCTTT
. | TRBJ1-2 | TRBV7-9 | . | CASSYRVDYGYTF | TGTGCCAGCAGCTACAGGGTTGACTATGGCTACACCTTC
once | TRBJ2-4 | TRBV3-1/TRBV3-2 | TRBD1 | CASSQGQGENHIQYF | TGTGCCAGCAGCCAAGGACAGGGGGAAAATCACATTCAGTACTTC
. | TRBJ2-7 | TRBV29-1 | . | CSVEALTDEQYF | TGCAGCGTTGAAGCCCTAACGGACGAGCAGTACTTC
. | TRBJ2-1 | TRBV19 | TRBD1 | CASSHDRGNEQFF | TGTGCCAGTAGCCACGACAGGGGCAATGAGCAGTTCTTC
. | TRBJ2-1 | TRBV4-2 | TRBD2 | CASSLTTTGTTGGEQFF | TGTGCCAGCAGCCTAACAACTACCGGGACTACAGGTGGGGAGCAGTTCTTC
. | TRBJ1-1 | TRBV7-8 | . | CASSLVVAGAEAFF | TGTGCCAGCAGCTTAGTAGTAGCAGGGGCTGAAGCTTTCTTT
. | TRBJ1-5 | TRBV12-3/TRBV12-4 | . | CASSWAGDQPQHF | TGTGCCAGCAGTTGGGCAGGGGACCAGCCCCAGCATTTT
. | TRBJ2-7 | TRBV3-1/TRBV3-2 | . | CASSPPGSYEQYF | TGTGCCAGCAGCCCACCGGGGTCCTACGAGCAGTACTTC
. | TRBJ1-2 | TRBV2 | TRBD1 | CASSDRDRGFGGYTF | TGTGCCAGCAGTGATCGGGACAGGGGGTTTGGTGGCTACACCTTC
. | TRBJ2-2 | TRBV18 | . | CASSTGNTGELFF | TGTGCCAGCTCCACCGGGAACACCGGGGAGCTGTTTTTT
. | TRBJ2-1 | TRBV10-3 | TRBD2 | CAAGPGLALNEQFF | TGTGCCGCAGGGCCGGGACTAGCTCTCAATGAGCAGTTCTTC
. | TRBJ2-2 | TRBV21-1 | . | CASSMDRDNTGELFF | TGTGCCAGCAGCATGGACAGGGACAACACCGGGGAGCTGTTTTTT
. | TRBJ2-6 | TRBV19 | . | CASREGAGVLTF | TGTGCCAGTAGGGAGGGGGCCGGCGTCCTGACTTTC
few | TRBJ1-3 | TRBV5-5 | . | CASSYTGTGNTIYF | TGTGCCAGCAGCTATACAGGGACAGGAAACACCATATATTTT
. | TRBJ2-7 | TRBV11-2 | . | CASSLDLTSGGEQYF | TGTGCCAGCAGCTTAGATCTGACTTCAGGGGGGGAGCAGTACTTC
. | TRBJ1-1 | TRBV19 | TRBD1 | CASRRDRGGNMNTEAFF | TGTGCCAGTAGAAGGGACAGGGGAGGAAACATGAACACTGAAGCTTTCTTT
. | TRBJ1-3 | TRBV27 | . | CASSLQGQSGNTIYF | TGTGCCAGCAGTTTACAGGGGCAATCTGGAAACACCATATATTTT
once | TRBJ1-2 | TRBV6-6 | . | CASSYSRYGYTF | TGTGCCAGCAGTTACAGCCGGTATGGCTACACCTTC
. | TRBJ2-7 | TRBV15 | TRBD1 | CATSRPRQGYSYEQYF | TGTGCCACCAGCAGACCCCGACAGGGCTACTCCTACGAGCAGTACTTC
. | TRBJ1-2 | TRBV20-1 | . | CSASGERVGGYTF | TGCAGTGCTAGTGGGGAGCGAGTGGGCGGCTACACCTTC
. | TRBJ1-1 | TRBV7-3 | . | CASSPPGDTEAFF | TGTGCCAGCAGCCCCCCCGGGGACACTGAAGCTTTCTTT
. | TRBJ2-1 | TRBV9 | TRBD1 | CASSPDRVVGQFF | TGTGCCAGCAGCCCCGACAGGGTAGTTGGGCAGTTCTTC
. | TRBJ2-7 | TRBV18 | . | CASSPSGRTEQYF | TGTGCCAGCTCACCATCGGGGAGGACAGAGCAGTACTTC
. | TRBJ2-1 | TRBV5-6 | TRBD1 | CASLQGADYNEQFF | TGTGCCAGCCTACAGGGGGCGGACTACAATGAGCAGTTCTTC
. | TRBJ2-3 | TRBV5-6 | . | CASSLRSGGTDTQYF | TGTGCCAGCAGCTTGAGAAGCGGAGGAACAGATACGCAGTATTTT
once | TRBJ2-5 | TRBV10-2 | TRBD2 | CASKSSGQETQYF | TGCGCCAGCAAGTCTAGCGGACAAGAGACCCAGTACTTC
once | TRBJ1-2 | TRBV2 | TRBD1 | CASMGQGIGGYTF | TGTGCCAGCATGGGACAGGGTATTGGTGGCTACACCTTC
few | TRBJ1-1 | TRBV5-6 | TRBD1 | CASSLAGTGNTEAFF | TGTGCCAGCAGCTTGGCGGGGACAGGGAACACTGAAGCTTTCTTT
. | TRBJ1-5 | TRBV19 | TRBD1 | CASREDRGNQPQHF | TGTGCCAGTAGAGAAGACAGGGGAAATCAGCCCCAGCATTTT
. | TRBJ2-1 | TRBV5-8 | . | CASSRSPLGGVVNEQFF | TGTGCCAGCAGTCGATCCCCGCTCGGAGGGGTGGTAAATGAGCAGTTCTTC
. | TRBJ1-6 | TRBV7-2 | . | CASSGTGSSPLHF | TGTGCCAGCAGCGGAACAGGTTCTTCACCCCTCCACTTT
. | TRBJ2-1 | TRBV11-2 | TRBD2 | CASSLRTSYYDNEQFF | TGTGCCAGCAGTCTAAGGACTAGCTATTACGACAATGAGCAGTTCTTC
. | TRBJ1-1 | TRBV7-3 | . | CASSLKAGTEAFF | TGTGCCAGCAGCTTAAAGGCCGGGACAGAAGCTTTCTTT
. | TRBJ2-3 | TRBV9 | TRBD1 | CASSVGDRGSTDTQYF | TGTGCCAGCAGCGTGGGGGACAGGGGAAGCACAGATACGCAGTATTTT
. | TRBJ1-1 | TRBV2 | TRBD1 | CASSWTGGTEAFF | TGTGCCAGCAGCTGGACAGGGGGCACTGAAGCTTTCTTT
. | TRBJ2-4 | TRBV19 | . | CASSSLRLGKNIQYF | TGTGCCAGTTCTTCATTGCGACTGGGCAAAAACATTCAGTACTTC
. | TRBJ2-3 | TRBV18 | . | CASSSPAADTQYF | TGTGCCAGCTCGTCCCCGGCGGCAGATACGCAGTATTTT
. | TRBJ2-1 | TRBV27 | TRBD1 | CASSLGQYNEQFF | TGTGCCAGCAGTTTGGGACAGTACAATGAGCAGTTCTTC
. | TRBJ2-5 | TRBV23-1 | . | CASSHSGEETQYF | TGCGCCAGCAGCCACTCGGGTGAGGAGACCCAGTACTTC
. | TRBJ1-6 | TRBV6-6 | . | CASSYSMSDSPLHF | TGTGCCAGCAGTTACTCAATGAGTGATTCACCCCTCCACTTT
. | TRBJ1-4 | TRBV18 | . | CASSRVLTELNEKLFF | TGTGCCAGCTCACGCGTTTTAACAGAACTTAATGAAAAACTGTTTTTT
. | TRBJ2-2 | TRBV7-9 | TRBD2 | CASSPTSGTGELFF | TGTGCCAGCAGCCCCACTAGCGGCACCGGGGAGCTGTTTTTT
. | TRBJ1-1 | TRBV5-1 | TRBD1 | CASSSTGAIMNTEAFF | TGCGCCAGCAGCTCCACAGGGGCCATCATGAACACTGAAGCTTTCTTT
. | TRBJ1-2 | TRBV5-1 | . | CASSLDDSYGYTF | TGCGCCAGCAGCTTGGACGACTCCTATGGCTACACCTTC
. | TRBJ2-7 | TRBV11-2 | TRBD1 | CASSLVGWGQGSYEQYF | TGTGCCAGCAGCTTAGTAGGGTGGGGACAGGGTTCCTACGAGCAGTACTTC
. | TRBJ2-7 | TRBV7-9 | TRBD2 | CASSSRAGGTYEQYF | TGTGCCAGCAGCTCCCGAGCGGGGGGAACCTACGAGCAGTACTTC
. | TRBJ1-1 | TRBV5-1 | . | CASSLNVQGTEAFF | TGCGCCAGCAGCCTAAACGTACAGGGAACTGAAGCTTTCTTT
. | TRBJ2-2 | TRBV10-3 | TRBD2 | CANSGTSGLRNTGELFF | TGTGCCAACTCCGGGACTAGCGGGCTACGGAACACCGGGGAGCTGTTTTTT
. | TRBJ2-3 | TRBV19 | . | CASRTGLSTDTQYF | TGTGCCAGTAGGACAGGATTATCCACAGATACGCAGTATTTT